This TCR beta chain was retrieved from a study of vaccination and CD4 T cells after COVID-19. From germline, CDR1 is MNHNS and CDR2 SASEGT. Trimming stripped 5 bases from V and 0 bases from J, with 1 base between. The CDR3 length is 12 residues. An Oncomine TCR Beta short-read assay was used to sequence the DNA from cultured CD4+ T cells. TCRdb used MiXCR to reprocess the PCR reads, holding one entry per CDR3 protein. The profile shows over 15,000 distinct CDR3 sequences, roughly three fifths of them singletons. Treatment specified: approximately 9-day PBMC culture with coronavirus spike peptide pools or control peptides (ViraFEST assay). As to this clonotype: Its antigen is still unknown.

The sequencing sample was made of CD4+ T cells from blood, cultured in vitro. The chain uses TRBV6-1 and TRBJ2-2; D gene uncertain. The clonotype was recovered from a human donor who had recovered from COVID-19. CDR3 DNA: TGTGCCAGCAGTCCGAACACCGGGGAGCTGTTTTTT. As protein: CASSPNTGELFF.